This T cell receptor (beta chain) was documented in a study of identical twins. Trimming shortened V by 7 bases and J by 7 bases, and 19 bases separated the two germline ends. Germline CDR1 reads SQVTM; CDR2 reads ANQGSEA. The CDR3 sequence is 14 residues long. The cDNA had a unique molecular identifier and a template-switch universal primer site. TCRdb reprocessed the 5' RACE reads via MiXCR and lists one record per CDR3 protein. The data contain about 900,000 distinct CDR3 sequences, roughly 12% of them singletons. Regarding the study as a whole: Twin pairs' shared out-of-frame alpha sequences were enriched in low generation probability. Cross-sectional statistical analysis was relied on for the conclusions, without the same donors being followed. Beta clonotypes that were abundant in cord blood contained fewer insertions, a pattern absent from memory repertoires.

This clonotype was found a few times. Its target is unknown. The same data also contributed to another study, on yellow fever vaccine responses in identical twins.

The genes are TRBV29-1 and TRBJ2-2; D gene uncertain. Sequences were obtained from PBMCs. The TCR sequence derives from a woman younger than 30 in good health. CDR3 protein: CSALTVLPGGELFF. CDR3 DNA sequence: TGCAGCGCCTTAACGGTCTTACCCGGCGGGGAGCTGTTTTTT.